Listed below are T cell receptor beta chains from one sample, sequenced in a study of blood T cell repertoires in COVID-19. The method was immunoSEQ multiplex PCR; TCRdb's version includes in-frame clones alone and lacks a portion of them. The sample lists about 180,000 clones; roughly 85% were seen once. The sequencing sample was made of peripheral blood. The receptors derive from a woman aged 70-85 years with acute or convalescent COVID-19. Each CDR3 is given with its conserved first and last residue. D genes are given only for firm matches. Clone size is stated in some rows and not others, as once, few, many or a class when expanded.

clone_size	d_call	v_call	cdr3_length	j_call	cdr3_aa	cdr3_nt
few	-	TRBV5-4	15	TRBJ2-1	CASSPATSPRDGQFF	TGTGCCAGCAGCCCAGCCACTTCGCCCAGGGATGGGCAGTTCTTC
-	-	TRBV3-1/TRBV3-2	14	TRBJ1-1	CASSLRQGYTEAFF	TGTGCCAGCAGCTTACGGCAGGGGTACACTGAAGCTTTCTTT
-	-	TRBV6-5	15	TRBJ1-2	CASTLKMGGVNGYTF	TGTGCCAGCACCCTAAAAATGGGAGGGGTTAATGGCTACACCTTC
-	TRBD1	TRBV20-1	12	TRBJ1-2	CSASTTGDGYTF	TGCAGTGCTAGTACGACAGGGGATGGCTACACCTTC
-	-	TRBV5-1	14	TRBJ1-1	CASRNRPGSTEAFF	TGCGCCAGCAGGAATCGCCCGGGGTCCACTGAAGCTTTCTTT
once	-	TRBV4-1	19	TRBJ2-5	CASSQEGGLGGNLRETQYF	TGCGCCAGCAGCCAAGAAGGGGGGTTAGGGGGCAACCTGCGGGAGACCCAGTACTTC
many	-	TRBV6-5	12	TRBJ1-1	CASRQWNTEAFF	TGTGCCAGCAGACAGTGGAACACTGAAGCTTTCTTT
once	TRBD2	TRBV4-1	15	TRBJ2-3	CASSQVTSGKDTQYF	TGCGCCAGCAGCCAAGTAACTAGCGGGAAAGATACGCAGTATTTT
-	-	TRBV6-5	15	TRBJ2-5	CASSYPSGGKETQYF	TGTGCCAGCAGTTACCCATCGGGCGGGAAAGAGACCCAGTACTTC
-	-	TRBV11-3	13	TRBJ1-6	CASSLLANSPLHF	TGTGCCAGCAGCTTACTGGCTAATTCACCCCTCCACTTT
few	TRBD1	TRBV4-1	15	TRBJ1-5	CASSHYRGGRQPQHF	TGCGCCAGCAGCCACTACAGGGGCGGCCGACAGCCCCAGCATTTT
once	TRBD2	TRBV4-1	17	TRBJ2-3	CASSPTGLAGETDTQYF	TGCGCCAGCAGCCCCACGGGACTAGCGGGAGAGACAGATACGCAGTATTTT
-	-	TRBV28	14	TRBJ1-5	CASSLTGPYQPQHF	TGTGCCAGCAGTTTAACAGGGCCATATCAGCCCCAGCATTTT
medium-sized	TRBD2	TRBV2	15	TRBJ2-2	CASSRLADNTGELFF	TGTGCCAGCAGCCGACTAGCGGATAACACCGGGGAGCTGTTTTTT
-	-	TRBV10-1	13	TRBJ2-7	CASSASGSYEQYF	TGCGCCAGCAGTGCATCGGGTTCCTACGAGCAGTACTTC
once	TRBD2	TRBV5-1	17	TRBJ2-5	CASSPPLLAGIQETQYF	TGCGCCAGCAGCCCCCCATTACTAGCGGGGATCCAAGAGACCCAGTACTTC
-	-	TRBV18	13	TRBJ2-5	CASSPPLQETQYF	TGTGCCAGCTCACCACCGTTACAAGAGACCCAGTACTTC
-	-	TRBV13	14	TRBJ2-7	CASSLEAGIPEQYF	TGTGCCAGCAGCTTAGAAGCAGGAATACCCGAGCAGTACTTC
-	TRBD2	TRBV7-8	17	TRBJ2-7	CASSLFSLAGTTYEQYF	TGTGCCAGCAGCTTATTCTCACTAGCGGGAACTACCTACGAGCAGTACTTC
-	TRBD1	TRBV2	16	TRBJ2-3	CASSELGTGGSDTQYF	TGTGCCAGCAGCGAACTCGGGACAGGGGGGTCGGATACGCAGTATTTT
few	TRBD2	TRBV4-1	17	TRBJ2-5	CASSQETSGSFRETQYF	TGCGCCAGCAGCCAAGAGACAAGCGGGAGTTTCCGGGAGACCCAGTACTTC
-	-	TRBV11-2	14	TRBJ1-5	CASSSTGYNQPQHF	TGTGCCAGCAGCAGTACAGGGTACAATCAGCCCCAGCATTTT
-	TRBD2	TRBV4-2	18	TRBJ2-1	CASSPGVAGDPTGNEQFF	TGTGCCAGCAGCCCGGGGGTAGCGGGAGACCCGACGGGCAATGAGCAGTTCTTC
-	TRBD1	TRBV4-1	16	TRBJ2-6	CASSQAGGSGANVLTF	TGCGCCAGCAGCCAAGCAGGGGGCTCTGGGGCCAACGTCCTGACTTTC
-	-	TRBV6-5	15	TRBJ2-7	CASSYSPGQGGEQYF	TGTGCCAGCAGTTACTCTCCCGGACAGGGAGGGGAGCAGTACTTC
-	TRBD1	TRBV18	14	TRBJ1-4	CASSSTGELDKLFF	TGTGCCAGCTCATCGACAGGGGAACTTGATAAACTGTTTTTT
-	TRBD1	TRBV3-1/TRBV3-2	14	TRBJ2-7	CASSWTGGGYEQYF	TGTGCCAGCAGTTGGACAGGGGGCGGGTACGAGCAGTACTTC
-	TRBD2	TRBV10-3	16	TRBJ2-3	CAISGLKGGSTDTQYF	TGTGCCATCAGTGGTCTCAAGGGAGGGAGTACAGATACGCAGTATTTT